This passage covers 5 T cell receptor beta chains from one sample sequenced in a study of blood T cell repertoires in COVID-19. Sequencing used immunoSEQ multiplex PCR; TCRdb keeps in-frame clones, though not all of them. The sample lists some 200,000 clones; more than 75% were seen once. The sequenced material came from peripheral blood. These receptors were taken from a man in his forties or fifties who had recovered from COVID-19.

The chain uses TRBV18 and TRBJ1-5, with 7 nucleotides matching TRBD1. CDR1 and CDR2 from the germline V gene are KGHSH and LQKENI. There are 15 residues in the CDR3. Losses at the gene ends were 4 bases for V and 4 bases for J; bases not matched to a gene: 7. DNA of the CDR3: TGTGCCAGCTCACGAGGGCTGACAGGGAATCAGCCCCAGCATTTT. Translation gives CASSRGLTGNQPQHF.

The rearrangement links TRBV5-1 to TRBJ2-7, with D hard to call. CDR3 length: 13 amino acids. Germline lookup yields CDR1 SGHRS and CDR2 YFSETQ. The ends were cut back, 4 bases at V and 2 bases at J, with 10 bases in the middle. CDR3 residues: CASSISFPYEQYF. Here the CDR3 DNA reads TGCGCCAGCAGCATAAGCTTCCCCTACGAGCAGTACTTC.

The V gene is TRBV24-1, the J gene TRBJ2-7; TRBD1 matches 9 bases. Trimming took 3 bases from V and 3 from J; bases not matched to a gene: 5. Germline lookup yields CDR1 KGHDR and CDR2 SFDVKD. The CDR3 is made up of 15 amino acids. The CDR3 nucleotides read TGTGCCACCAGTGATACCGGGACAGGGAACTACGAGCAGTACTTC. Amino acids: CATSDTGTGNYEQYF.

V gene TRBV7-2 combines with J gene TRBJ2-7; 10 nucleotides align to TRBD1. With V trimmed by 8 bases and J by 2 bases, 9 bases remained unmatched. The CDR3 is made up of 15 amino acids. Germline CDR1 is SGHTA and CDR2 is FQGNSA. CDR3 amino acids: CASSSTGTGAYEQYF. The CDR3 nucleotides read TGTGCCAGCTCCTCCACCGGGACAGGGGCCTACGAGCAGTACTTC.

The rearrangement joins TRBV30 to TRBJ1-3, with a possible D match to TRBD1 (5 bases). The CDR3 has 16 residues. From germline, CDR1 is GTSNPN and CDR2 SVGIG (reference sequence). V lost 2 bases and J lost 9, with 23 bases in between. The CDR3 DNA follows: TGTGCCTGGAGTCAAGGCAGGGCGGGAACTTTCGTCACCATATATTTT. Translated, it gives CAWSQGRAGTFVTIYF.